The 18 T cell receptor beta chains given below trace back to one sample, sequenced in a study of radiotherapy plus CTLA-4 blockade in lung cancer (dated by TCRdb to between 2018 and 2020). Library preparation employed the immunoSEQ multiplex PCR assay. Sourced from immuneACCESS, this table was stored by TCRdb with only in-frame sequences that have V and J called. A share of the clones is absent; for the studies checked, an unresolved V gene accounts for under half, and the remainder has no known explanation. Recorded for this sample are roughly 100,000 clones; under 90% of them occurred a single time. The top ten clones comprise approximately 2.5% of the sample. This sample comprised peripheral blood, obtained from a patient treated with radiotherapy plus ipilimumab. The receptor set was obtained from a human donor with non-small cell lung cancer that progressed on radiotherapy plus ipilimumab. Some clones in this sample may be carry-over from other donors' samples.

The V call is TRBV4-3, the J call TRBJ1-5; no reliable D call. CDR3 length equals 15 residues. Per the germline V gene, CDR1 is LGHNA and CDR2 is YSLEER. The V end was cut by 0 bases, the J end by 4 bases, with 10 bases between. The CDR3 region is CASSQEGFGNQPQHF. CDR3 sequence (DNA): TGCGCCAGCAGCCAAGAGGGCTTTGGGAATCAGCCCCAGCATTTT.

The chain joins TRBV27 to TRBJ1-1; D might be TRBD1 (6 bases). Looked up from germline, CDR1 is MNHEY and CDR2 is SMNVEV (reference sequence). With 4 bases removed from V and 0 bases from J, the gap between germline ends came to 24 bases. The CDR3 runs 19 residues. This CDR3 is CASSSRGWDIYYMNTEAFF. The CDR3 bases are TGTGCCAGCAGTTCACGCGGTTGGGACATCTATTATATGAACACTGAAGCTTTCTTT.

The chain carries TRBV19 and TRBJ2-7; 7 nucleotides match TRBD1. CDR3 length: 14 amino acids. Germline CDR1 reads LNHDA; CDR2 reads SQIVND (reference sequence). The ends lost 4 bases at V and 0 bases at J; junction bases unmatched: 3. CDR3: CASSRDSFSYEQYF. Here the CDR3 DNA reads TGTGCCAGTAGTAGGGACAGTTTCTCCTACGAGCAGTACTTC.

Details on this clone: The sample contains more than one DNA sequence encoding this CDR3. The chain employs TRBV7-9 and TRBJ1-2; 7 positions match TRBD1. CDR3 length equals 15 residues. The V gene end was trimmed by 5 bases and the J gene end by 0 bases; junction bases not matched to a gene: 6. In germline, CDR1 is SEHNR, CDR2 FQNEAQ (reference sequence). The CDR3 sequence is CASSRGTAANYGYTF. DNA for the CDR3: TGTGCCAGCAGCCGTGGGACAGCAGCTAACTATGGCTACACCTTC.

The chain joins TRBV25-1 to TRBJ2-3; TRBD2 is a possible D gene (6 bases). The CDR3 is made up of 15 amino acids. Trimming shortened V by 1 base and J by 2 bases, and 10 bases separated the two germline ends. The germline V gene encodes CDR1 MGHDK and CDR2 SYGVNS. The CDR3: CASSELASDTDTQYF. Written as DNA, the CDR3 is TGTGCCAGCAGTGAATTAGCTAGCGACACAGATACGCAGTATTTT.

This chain links TRBV12-5 with TRBJ1-2; D not certain. CDR3 length: 12 residues. Germline V CDR1 and CDR2: LGHNT, FRNRAP. Trimming took off 0 bases at V and 8 bases at J, with 7 bases between the two ends. The CDR3: CASGLVHTGYTF. CDR3 DNA sequence: TGTGCTAGTGGTTTGGTACACACCGGCTACACCTTC.

This chain uses TRBV28 with TRBJ1-1, with a tentative D call TRBD1 (6 bases). CDR1 MDHEN and CDR2 SYDVKM come from the germline V gene. The CDR3 consists of 16 residues. Trimming left V 3 bases short and J 1 base short, with 15 bases between. The CDR3, as DNA: TGTGCCAGCAGTTTTATGGGGGGCAGACGGAACACTGAAGCTTTCTTT. Translated: CASSFMGGRRNTEAFF.

This rearrangement joins TRBV7-9 to TRBJ1-4; maybe TRBD1 (5 bases). The CDR3 length is 14 residues. The germline CDR1 and CDR2 sequences are SEHNR and FQNEAQ (reference sequence). Trimming removed 5 bases from V and 7 bases from J, with 14 bases in between. CDR3 in DNA: TGTGCCAGCAGCGGGGCCCAGCTAAGTGAAAAACTGTTTTTT. Protein: CASSGAQLSEKLFF.

The chain recombines TRBV7-2 with TRBJ2-1; D is perhaps TRBD1 (5 bases). Between the trimmed V and J ends, which lost 4 bases and 9 bases, there was a span of 10 bases. CDR3 length: 12 amino acids. In germline, CDR1 is SGHTA, CDR2 FQGNSA. The CDR3 DNA sequence: TGTGCCAGCAGCTCTAGGGGTGGTGAGCAGTTCTTC. Protein: CASSSRGGEQFF.

J is TRBJ2-1 and V is TRBV9; TRBD2 matches 9 bases. Trimming at V came to 6 bases and at J to 0 bases, leaving 7 bases not matched to a gene. The germline CDR1 and CDR2 sequences are SGDLS and YYNGEE. The CDR3 length is 16 residues. The DNA of the CDR3 is TGTGCCAGCACTCTGGCGGGGGGGCCCTCCTACAATGAGCAGTTCTTC. Encoded protein: CASTLAGGPSYNEQFF.

This sequence joins TRBV19 and TRBJ2-3, with TRBD2 matching 9 bases. The CDR3 has 14 residues. The V segment lost 9 bases and the J segment 4 bases; nucleotides outside the gene matches: 8. Per the germline V gene, CDR1 is LNHDA and CDR2 is SQIVND (reference sequence). The CDR3: CASRASGEADTQYF. The DNA for the CDR3 is TGTGCCAGCCGGGCTAGCGGGGAAGCAGATACGCAGTATTTT. The full variable domain, with the rest looked up from reference TRBV19 and TRBJ2-3, is DGGITQSPKYLFRKEGQNVTLSCEQNLNHDAMYWYRQDPGQGLRLIYYSQIVNDFQKGDIAEGYSVSREKKESFPLTVTSAQKNPTAFYLCASRASGEADTQYFGPGTRLTVL.

This rearrangement joins TRBV7-8 to TRBJ1-1, with D maybe TRBD1 (6 bases). Trimming cost V 2 bases and J 5 bases, with 12 bases left between them. From germline, CDR1 is SGHVS and CDR2 FQNEAQ. The CDR3 length is 14 residues. The CDR3: CASSLNREPTEAFF. CDR3 nucleotides: TGTGCCAGCAGCTTAAACAGGGAGCCAACTGAAGCTTTCTTT.

The CDR3 protein is CASSLGGEGTEAFF. The CDR3 DNA sequence: TGTGCCAGCAGCTTAGGGGGGGAAGGCACTGAAGCTTTCTTT. This sequence joins TRBV7-2 and TRBJ1-1, with TRBD1 as a possible D gene (5 bases). Germline V lookup: CDR1 SGHTA, CDR2 FQGNSA. This CDR3 is built from 14 residues. The ends were cut back, 1 base at V and 4 bases at J, with 10 bases in the middle.

The chain couples TRBV5-6 to TRBJ2-5; the match to TRBD2 covers 10 bases. CDR1 and CDR2 (germline): SGHDT, YYEEEE. Trimming cost V 0 bases and J 2 bases; bases outside gene matches: 7. CDR3 size: 17 residues. The CDR3 DNA follows: TGTGCCAGCAGCTTGGGGTCTAGCGGGGGCCTTCAAGAGACCCAGTACTTC. Translated: CASSLGSSGGLQETQYF. The full variable domain, completed using reference TRBV5-6 and TRBJ2-5, is DAGVTQSPTHLIKTRGQQVTLRCSPKSGHDTVSWYQQALGQGPQFIFQYYEEEERQRGNFPDRFSGHQFPNYSSELNVNALLLGDSALYLCASSLGSSGGLQETQYFGPGTRLLVL.

CDR3 protein: CASSRETVRDEQFF. CDR3 sequence (DNA): TGTGCCAGCTCCCGAGAGACAGTACGGGATGAGCAGTTCTTC. This chain connects TRBV18 to TRBJ2-1, with a weak D call TRBD1 (5 bases). V was clipped by 6 bases and J by 8 bases, with 17 bases between them. The CDR3 spans 14 residues. Germline V gives CDR1 KGHSH, CDR2 LQKENI.

This clone was recorded once. V gene TRBV19 combines with J gene TRBJ1-5, with D perhaps TRBD1 (6 bases). CDR3 length equals 15 residues. With 5 bases removed from V and 7 bases from J, the gap between germline ends came to 18 bases. Germline values: CDR1 LNHDA, CDR2 SQIVND (reference sequence). Written as DNA, the CDR3 is TGTGCCAGTAGTCCGGGCCGGGGGGCTTTGCAGCCCCAGCATTTT. This encodes CASSPGRGALQPQHF.

The genes are TRBV4-1 and TRBJ2-3; the D gene is possibly TRBD2 (7 bases). V was pared by 3 bases and J by 0 bases, with 10 bases between. Looked up from germline, CDR1 is MGHRA and CDR2 is YSYEKL. The CDR3 runs 15 residues. The CDR3 sequence is CASSQGGLSTDTQYF. As DNA, the CDR3 is TGCGCCAGCAGCCAGGGGGGGCTCAGCACAGATACGCAGTATTTT.

The CDR3 DNA reads as TGCGCCAGCAGCCAATTCCCCCAGGGGGGGGAGGACAATGAGCAGTTCTTC. Protein: CASSQFPQGGEDNEQFF. The genes are TRBV4-3 and TRBJ2-1, with D possibly called TRBD1 or TRBD2 (7 bases each). The germline gives CDR1 LGHNA, CDR2 YSLEER. The length of the CDR3 is 17 residues. Trimming stripped 2 bases from V and 5 bases from J, with 19 bases between.